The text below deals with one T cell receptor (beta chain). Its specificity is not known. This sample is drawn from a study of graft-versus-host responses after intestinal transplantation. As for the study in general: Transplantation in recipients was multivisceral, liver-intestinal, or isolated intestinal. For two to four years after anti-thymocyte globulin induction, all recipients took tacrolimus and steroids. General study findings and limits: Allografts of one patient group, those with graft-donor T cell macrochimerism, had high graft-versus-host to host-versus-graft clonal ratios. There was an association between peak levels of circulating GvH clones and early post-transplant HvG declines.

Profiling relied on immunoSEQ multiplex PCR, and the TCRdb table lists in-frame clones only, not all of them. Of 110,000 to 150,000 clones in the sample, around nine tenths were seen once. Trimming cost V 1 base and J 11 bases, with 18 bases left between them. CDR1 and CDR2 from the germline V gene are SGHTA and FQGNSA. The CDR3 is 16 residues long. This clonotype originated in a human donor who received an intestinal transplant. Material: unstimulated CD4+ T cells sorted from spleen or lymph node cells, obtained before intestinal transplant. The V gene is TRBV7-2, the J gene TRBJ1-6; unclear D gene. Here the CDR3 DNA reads TGTGCCAGCAGCTTAGGTGGCATCCAACTTTATGCACCCCTCCACTTT. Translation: CASSLGGIQLYAPLHF.